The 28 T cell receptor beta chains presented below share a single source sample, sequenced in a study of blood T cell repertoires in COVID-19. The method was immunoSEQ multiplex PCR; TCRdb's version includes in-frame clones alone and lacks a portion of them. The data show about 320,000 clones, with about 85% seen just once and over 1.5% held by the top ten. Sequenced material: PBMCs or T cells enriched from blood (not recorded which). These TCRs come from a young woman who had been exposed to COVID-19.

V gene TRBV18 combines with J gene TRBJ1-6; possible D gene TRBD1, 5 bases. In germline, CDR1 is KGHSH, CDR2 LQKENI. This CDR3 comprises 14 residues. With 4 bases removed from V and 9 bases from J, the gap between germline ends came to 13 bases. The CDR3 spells CASSLDKLGSPLHF. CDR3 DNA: TGTGCCAGCTCACTGGACAAGTTGGGTTCACCCCTCCACTTT.

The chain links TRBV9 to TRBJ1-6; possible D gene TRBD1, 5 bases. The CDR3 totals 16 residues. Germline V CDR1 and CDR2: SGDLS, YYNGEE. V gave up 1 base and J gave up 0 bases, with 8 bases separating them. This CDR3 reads CASSVYDSSYNSPLHF. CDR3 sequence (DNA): TGTGCCAGCAGCGTATATGACAGCTCCTATAATTCACCCCTCCACTTT.

The CDR3: CASSVTGTSGRVETQYF. Here the CDR3 DNA reads TGCGCCAGCAGCGTCACCGGGACTAGCGGGAGGGTAGAGACCCAGTACTTC. The chain recombines TRBV5-1 with TRBJ2-5, with 16 positions matching TRBD2. This CDR3 is built from 17 residues. Germline assignment: CDR1 SGHRS and CDR2 YFSETQ. Trimming cost V 4 bases and J 4 bases; bases outside gene matches: 7.

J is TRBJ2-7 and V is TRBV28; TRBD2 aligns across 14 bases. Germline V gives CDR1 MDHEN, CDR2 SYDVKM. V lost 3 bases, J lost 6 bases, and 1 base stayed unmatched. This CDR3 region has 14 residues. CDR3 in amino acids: CASSLGTSGGEQYF. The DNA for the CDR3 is TGTGCCAGCAGTTTGGGGACTAGCGGGGGCGAGCAGTACTTC.

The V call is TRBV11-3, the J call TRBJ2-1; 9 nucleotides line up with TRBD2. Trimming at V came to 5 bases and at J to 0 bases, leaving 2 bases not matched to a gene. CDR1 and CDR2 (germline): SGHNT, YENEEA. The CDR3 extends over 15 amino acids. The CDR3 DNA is TGTGCCAGCAGCGCGGGGGGGACCTCCTACAATGAGCAGTTCTTC. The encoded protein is CASSAGGTSYNEQFF.

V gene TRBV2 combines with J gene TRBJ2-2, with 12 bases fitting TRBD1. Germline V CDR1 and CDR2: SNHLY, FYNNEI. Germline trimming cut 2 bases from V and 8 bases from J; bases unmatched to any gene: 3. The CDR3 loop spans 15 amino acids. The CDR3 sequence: CASSERDRGRGELFF. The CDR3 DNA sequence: TGTGCCAGCAGTGAACGGGACAGGGGGCGAGGGGAGCTGTTTTTT.

CDR3 coding DNA: TGCGCCAGCAGCTTCCGGACAGCCACAGATACGCAGTATTTT. Amino acids: CASSFRTATDTQYF. This chain connects TRBV5-1 to TRBJ2-3; tentatively, D is TRBD1 (6 bases). CDR1 SGHRS and CDR2 YFSETQ come from the germline V gene. The ends were cut back, 2 bases at V and 2 bases at J, with 9 bases in the middle. The CDR3 has 14 amino acids.

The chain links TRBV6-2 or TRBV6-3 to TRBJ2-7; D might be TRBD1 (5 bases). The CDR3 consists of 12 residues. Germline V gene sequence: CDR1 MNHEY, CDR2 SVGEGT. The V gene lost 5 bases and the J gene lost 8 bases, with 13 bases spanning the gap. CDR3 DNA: TGTGCCAGCAGTCAGTCGACAGTACAGCAGTACTTC. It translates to CASSQSTVQQYF.

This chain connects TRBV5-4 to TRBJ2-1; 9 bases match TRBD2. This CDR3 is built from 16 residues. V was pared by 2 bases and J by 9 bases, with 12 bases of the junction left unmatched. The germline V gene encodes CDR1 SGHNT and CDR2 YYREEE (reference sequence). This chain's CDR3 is CASSFRVGGGAPEQFF. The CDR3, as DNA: TGTGCCAGCAGCTTTCGAGTGGGCGGGGGGGCCCCTGAGCAGTTCTTC.

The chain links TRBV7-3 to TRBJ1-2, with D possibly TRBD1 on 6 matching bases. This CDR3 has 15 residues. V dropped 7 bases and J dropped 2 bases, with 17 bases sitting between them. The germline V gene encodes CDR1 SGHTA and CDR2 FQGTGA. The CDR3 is CASTPAGDLNYGYTF. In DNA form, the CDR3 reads TGTGCCAGCACCCCGGCAGGGGATCTAAACTATGGCTACACCTTC. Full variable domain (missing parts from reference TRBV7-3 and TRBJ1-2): GAGVSQTPSNKVTEKGKYVELRCDPISGHTALYWYRQSLGQGPEFLIYFQGTGAADDSGLPNDRFFAVRPEGSVSTLKIQRTERGDSAVYLCASTPAGDLNYGYTFGSGTRLTVV.

CDR3 DNA: TGTGCCACCAGTGACACAGGGGTGGAAACCCAGTACTTC. It yields the protein CATSDTGVETQYF. This chain links TRBV24-1 with TRBJ2-5; 7 positions agree with TRBD1. Germline V gene data show CDR1 as KGHDR and CDR2 as SFDVKD. The CDR3 contains 13 residues. The junction had 6 bases not matched to a gene; V was cut back by 4 bases and J by 8 bases.

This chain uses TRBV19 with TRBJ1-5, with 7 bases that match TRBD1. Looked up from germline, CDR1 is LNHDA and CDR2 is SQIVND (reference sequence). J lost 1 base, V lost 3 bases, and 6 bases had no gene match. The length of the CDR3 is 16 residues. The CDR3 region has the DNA TGTGCCAGTAGTATGTTCAGGGGGGAAAGCAATCAGCCCCAGCATTTT. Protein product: CASSMFRGESNQPQHF.

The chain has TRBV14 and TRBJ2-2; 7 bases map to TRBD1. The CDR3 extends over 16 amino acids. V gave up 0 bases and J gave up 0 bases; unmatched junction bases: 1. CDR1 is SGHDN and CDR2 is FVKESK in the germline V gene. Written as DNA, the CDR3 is TGTGCCAGCAGCCAAGAAACAGGGGCGAACACCGGGGAGCTGTTTTTT. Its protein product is CASSQETGANTGELFF.

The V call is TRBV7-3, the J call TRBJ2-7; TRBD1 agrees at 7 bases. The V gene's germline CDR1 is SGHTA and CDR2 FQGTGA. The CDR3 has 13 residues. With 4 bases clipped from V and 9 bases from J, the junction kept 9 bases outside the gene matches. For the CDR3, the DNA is TGTGCCAGCAGCTCGAACGACAAGGGGGCGCAGTACTTC. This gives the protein CASSSNDKGAQYF.

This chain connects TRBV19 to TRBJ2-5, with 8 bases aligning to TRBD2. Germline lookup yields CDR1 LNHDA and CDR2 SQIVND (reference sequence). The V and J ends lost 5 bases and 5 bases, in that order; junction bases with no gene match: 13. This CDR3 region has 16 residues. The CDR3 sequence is CASSSQSGSIGETQYF. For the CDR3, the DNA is TGTGCCAGTAGTTCGCAAAGCGGGAGCATTGGGGAGACCCAGTACTTC.

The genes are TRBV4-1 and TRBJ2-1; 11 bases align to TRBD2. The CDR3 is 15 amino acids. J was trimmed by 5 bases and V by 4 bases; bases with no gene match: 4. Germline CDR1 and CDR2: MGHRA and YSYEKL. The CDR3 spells CASSLSGGADNEQFF. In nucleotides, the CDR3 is TGCGCCAGCAGCCTTAGCGGGGGGGCGGACAATGAGCAGTTCTTC.

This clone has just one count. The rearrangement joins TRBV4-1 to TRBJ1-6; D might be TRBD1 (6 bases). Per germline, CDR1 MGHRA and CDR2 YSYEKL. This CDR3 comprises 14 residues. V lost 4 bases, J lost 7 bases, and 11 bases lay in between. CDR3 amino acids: CASSLPGQNSPLHF. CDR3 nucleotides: TGCGCCAGCAGCCTTCCCGGACAGAATTCACCCCTCCACTTT.

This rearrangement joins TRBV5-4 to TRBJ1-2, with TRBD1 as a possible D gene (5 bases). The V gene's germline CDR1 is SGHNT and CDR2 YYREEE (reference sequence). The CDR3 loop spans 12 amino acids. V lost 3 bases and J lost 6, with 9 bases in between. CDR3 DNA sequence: TGTGCCAGCAGCTCAGGGTTGGATGGCTACACCTTC. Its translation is CASSSGLDGYTF. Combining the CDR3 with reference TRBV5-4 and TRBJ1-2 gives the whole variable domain ETGVTQSPTHLIKTRGQQVTLRCSSQSGHNTVSWYQQALGQGPQFIFQYYREEENGRGNFPPRFSGLQFPNYSSELNVNALELDDSALYLCASSSGLDGYTFGSGTRLTVV.

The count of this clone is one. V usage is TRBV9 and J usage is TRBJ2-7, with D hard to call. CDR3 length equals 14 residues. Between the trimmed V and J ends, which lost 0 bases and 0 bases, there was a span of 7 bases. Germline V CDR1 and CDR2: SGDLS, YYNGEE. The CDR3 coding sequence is TGTGCCAGCAGCGTAGGACAAAGCTCCTACGAGCAGTACTTC. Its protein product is CASSVGQSSYEQYF.

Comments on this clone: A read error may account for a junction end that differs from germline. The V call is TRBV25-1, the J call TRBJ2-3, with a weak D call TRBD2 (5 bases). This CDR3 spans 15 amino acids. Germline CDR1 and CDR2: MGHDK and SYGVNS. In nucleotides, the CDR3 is TGCCCCCCACCCCCGGGCCGGGGTCGCACAGATACGCAGTATTTT. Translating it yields CPPPPGRGRTDTQYF.

This CDR3 reads CATSDPGTSPDTQYF. In DNA, the CDR3 is TGTGCCACCAGTGACCCCGGGACTAGCCCAGATACGCAGTATTTT. The V gene is TRBV24-1, the J gene TRBJ2-3; TRBD2 matches at 9 bases. The germline CDR1 and CDR2 sequences are KGHDR and SFDVKD. J gave up 4 bases and V 4 bases, and 5 bases lay outside the gene matches. CDR3 length equals 15 residues.

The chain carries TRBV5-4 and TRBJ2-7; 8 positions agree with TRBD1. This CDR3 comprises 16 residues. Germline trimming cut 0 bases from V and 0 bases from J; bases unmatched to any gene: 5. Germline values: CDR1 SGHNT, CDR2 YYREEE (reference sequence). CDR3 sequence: CASSLATGGGSYEQYF. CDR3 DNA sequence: TGTGCCAGCAGCTTGGCTACAGGGGGAGGCTCCTACGAGCAGTACTTC.

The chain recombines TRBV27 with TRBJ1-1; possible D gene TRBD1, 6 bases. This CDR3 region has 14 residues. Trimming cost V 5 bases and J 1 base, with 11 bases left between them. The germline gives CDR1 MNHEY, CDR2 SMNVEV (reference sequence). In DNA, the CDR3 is TGTGCCAGCAGTCCTCGACAGGAGAACACTGAAGCTTTCTTT. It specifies CASSPRQENTEAFF.

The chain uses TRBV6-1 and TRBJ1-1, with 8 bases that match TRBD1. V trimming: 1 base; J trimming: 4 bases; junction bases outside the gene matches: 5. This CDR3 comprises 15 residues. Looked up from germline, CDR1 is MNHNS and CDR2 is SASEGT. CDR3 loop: CASSEGQGLVTEAFF. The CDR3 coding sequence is TGTGCCAGCAGTGAAGGACAGGGGCTCGTCACTGAAGCTTTCTTT.

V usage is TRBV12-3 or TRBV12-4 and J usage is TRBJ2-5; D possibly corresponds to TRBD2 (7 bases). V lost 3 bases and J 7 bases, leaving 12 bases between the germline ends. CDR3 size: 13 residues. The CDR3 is CASSLVGGGTQYF. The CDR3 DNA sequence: TGTGCCAGCAGTTTGGTAGGGGGGGGGACCCAGTACTTC.

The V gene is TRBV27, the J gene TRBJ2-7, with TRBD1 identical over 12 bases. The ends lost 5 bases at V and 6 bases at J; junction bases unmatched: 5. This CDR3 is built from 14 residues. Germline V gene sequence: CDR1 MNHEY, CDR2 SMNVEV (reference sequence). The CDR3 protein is CASSQGTGGSEQYF. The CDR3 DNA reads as TGTGCCAGCAGTCAGGGGACAGGGGGCTCCGAGCAGTACTTC.

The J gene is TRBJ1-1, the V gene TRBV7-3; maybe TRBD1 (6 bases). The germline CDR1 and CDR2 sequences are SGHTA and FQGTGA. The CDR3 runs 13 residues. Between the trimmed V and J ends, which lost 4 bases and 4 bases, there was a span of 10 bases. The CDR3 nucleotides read TGTGCCAGCAGCTCACAGGGTGGCACTGAAGCTTTCTTT. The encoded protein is CASSSQGGTEAFF.

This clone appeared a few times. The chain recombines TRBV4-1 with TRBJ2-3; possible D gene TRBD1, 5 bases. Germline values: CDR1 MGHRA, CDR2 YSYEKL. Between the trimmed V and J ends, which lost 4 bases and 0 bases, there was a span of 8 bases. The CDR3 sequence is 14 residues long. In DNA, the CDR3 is TGCGCCAGCAGCCCTGGGGCTAGCACAGATACGCAGTATTTT. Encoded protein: CASSPGASTDTQYF.